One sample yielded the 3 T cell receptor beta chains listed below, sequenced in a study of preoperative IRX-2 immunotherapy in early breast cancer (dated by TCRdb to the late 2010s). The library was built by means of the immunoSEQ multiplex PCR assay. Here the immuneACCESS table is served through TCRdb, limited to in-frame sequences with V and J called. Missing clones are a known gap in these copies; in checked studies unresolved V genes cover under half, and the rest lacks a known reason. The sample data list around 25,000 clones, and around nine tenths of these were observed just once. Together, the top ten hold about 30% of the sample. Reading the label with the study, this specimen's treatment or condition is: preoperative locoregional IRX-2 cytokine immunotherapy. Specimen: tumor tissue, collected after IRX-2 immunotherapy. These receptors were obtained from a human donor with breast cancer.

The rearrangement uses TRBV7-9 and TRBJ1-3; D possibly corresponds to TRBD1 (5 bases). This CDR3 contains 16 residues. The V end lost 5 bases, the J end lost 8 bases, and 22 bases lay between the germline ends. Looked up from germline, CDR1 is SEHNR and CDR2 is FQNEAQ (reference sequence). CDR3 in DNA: TGTGCCAGCAGCGGGAGCAGGGCCCAAAGCGGGGACACCATATATTTT. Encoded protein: CASSGSRAQSGDTIYF.

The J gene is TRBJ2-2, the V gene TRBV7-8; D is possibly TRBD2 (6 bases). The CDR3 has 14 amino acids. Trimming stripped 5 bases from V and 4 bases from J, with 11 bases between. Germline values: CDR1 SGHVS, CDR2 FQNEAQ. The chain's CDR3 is CASSPGLITGELFF. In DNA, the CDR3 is TGTGCCAGCAGCCCGGGACTCATCACCGGGGAGCTGTTTTTT.

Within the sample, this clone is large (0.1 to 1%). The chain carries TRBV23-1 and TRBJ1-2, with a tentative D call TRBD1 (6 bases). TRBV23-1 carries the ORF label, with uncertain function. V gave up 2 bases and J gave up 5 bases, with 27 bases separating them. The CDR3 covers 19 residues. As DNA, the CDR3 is TGCGCCAGCAGTCAAAGCCCCCTAGTTATACAGGGTTTTGTTTATGGCTACACCTTC. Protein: CASSQSPLVIQGFVYGYTF.